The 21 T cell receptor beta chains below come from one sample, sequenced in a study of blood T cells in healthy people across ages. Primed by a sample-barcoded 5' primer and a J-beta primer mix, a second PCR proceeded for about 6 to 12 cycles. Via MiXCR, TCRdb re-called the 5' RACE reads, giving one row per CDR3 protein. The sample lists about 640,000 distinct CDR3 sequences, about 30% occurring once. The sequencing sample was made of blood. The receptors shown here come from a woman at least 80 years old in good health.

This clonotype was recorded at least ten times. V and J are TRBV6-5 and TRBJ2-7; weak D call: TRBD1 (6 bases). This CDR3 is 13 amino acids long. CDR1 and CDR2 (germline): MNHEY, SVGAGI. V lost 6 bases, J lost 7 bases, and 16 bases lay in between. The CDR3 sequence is CASRSSGDREQYF. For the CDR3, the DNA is TGTGCCAGCAGATCCTCAGGGGACCGGGAGCAGTACTTC.

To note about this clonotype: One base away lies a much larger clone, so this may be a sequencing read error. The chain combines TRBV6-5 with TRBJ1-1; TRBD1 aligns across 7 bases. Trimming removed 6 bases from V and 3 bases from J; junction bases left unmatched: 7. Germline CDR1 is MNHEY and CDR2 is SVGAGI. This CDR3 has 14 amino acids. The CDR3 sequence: CASRHGTVHTEAFF. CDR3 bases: TGTGCCAGCAGGCACGGGACAGTCCACACTGAAGCTTTCTTT.

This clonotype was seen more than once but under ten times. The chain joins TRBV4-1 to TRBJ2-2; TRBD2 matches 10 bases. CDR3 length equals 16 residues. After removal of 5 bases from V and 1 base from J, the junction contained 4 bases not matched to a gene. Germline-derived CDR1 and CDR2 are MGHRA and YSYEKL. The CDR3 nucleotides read TGCGCCAGCAGCTCGCTAGCGGGGGTGAACACCGGGGAGCTGTTTTTT. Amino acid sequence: CASSSLAGVNTGELFF.

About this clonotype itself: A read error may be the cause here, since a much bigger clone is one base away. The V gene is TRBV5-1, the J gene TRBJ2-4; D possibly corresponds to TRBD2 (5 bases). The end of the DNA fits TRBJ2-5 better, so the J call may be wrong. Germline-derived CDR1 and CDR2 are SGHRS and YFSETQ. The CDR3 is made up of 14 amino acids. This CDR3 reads CASSGRDLHETQYF. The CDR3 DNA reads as TGCGCCAGCAGCGGACGGGATCTCCACGAGACCCAGTACTTC.

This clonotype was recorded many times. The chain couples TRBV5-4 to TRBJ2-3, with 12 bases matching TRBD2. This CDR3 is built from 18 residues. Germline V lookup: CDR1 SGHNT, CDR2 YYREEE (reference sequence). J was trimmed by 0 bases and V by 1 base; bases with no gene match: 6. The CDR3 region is CASSLTSGGPYSTDTQYF. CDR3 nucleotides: TGTGCCAGCAGCTTGACTAGCGGGGGGCCCTACAGCACAGATACGCAGTATTTT.

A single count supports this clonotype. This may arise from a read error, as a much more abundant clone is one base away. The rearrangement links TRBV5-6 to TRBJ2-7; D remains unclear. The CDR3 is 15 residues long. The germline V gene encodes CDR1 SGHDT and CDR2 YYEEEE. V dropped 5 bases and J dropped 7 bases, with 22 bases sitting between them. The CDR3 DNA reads TGTGCCAGCAGTCAACCAACCGCGCCGTACAATGAGCAGTACTTC. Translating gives CASSQPTAPYNEQYF.

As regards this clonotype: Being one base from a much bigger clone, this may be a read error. The DNA of the CDR3 is TGTGCCAGCAGCTCCGCTCCGGGACTAGTGGGGGGAGGTGGTAATGAGCAGTTCTTC. Protein product: CASSSAPGLVGGGGNEQFF. This chain connects TRBV7-3 to TRBJ2-1; 8 bases fit TRBD2. J gave up 7 bases and V 4 bases, and 21 bases lay outside the gene matches. The germline CDR1 and CDR2 sequences are SGHTA and FQGTGA. This CDR3 has 19 amino acids.

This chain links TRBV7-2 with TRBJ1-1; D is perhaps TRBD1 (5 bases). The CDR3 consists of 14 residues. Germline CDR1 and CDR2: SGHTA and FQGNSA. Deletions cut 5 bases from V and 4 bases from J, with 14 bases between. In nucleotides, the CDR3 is TGTGCCAGCAGCCCCTTCGGGGGTGGCACTGAAGCTTTCTTT. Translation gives CASSPFGGGTEAFF.

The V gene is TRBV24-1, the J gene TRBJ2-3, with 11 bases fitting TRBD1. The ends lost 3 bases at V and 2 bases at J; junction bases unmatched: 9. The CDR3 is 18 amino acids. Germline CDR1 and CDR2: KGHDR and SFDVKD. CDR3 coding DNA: TGTGCCACCAGTGATCGGACAGGGGGCTCTCCCCTCACAGATACGCAGTATTTT. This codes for CATSDRTGGSPLTDTQYF.

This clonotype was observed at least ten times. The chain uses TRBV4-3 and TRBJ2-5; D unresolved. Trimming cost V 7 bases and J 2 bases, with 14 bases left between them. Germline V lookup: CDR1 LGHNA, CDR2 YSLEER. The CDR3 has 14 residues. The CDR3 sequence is CASTLGVSQETQYF. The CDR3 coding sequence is TGCGCCAGCACCCTGGGCGTAAGTCAAGAGACCCAGTACTTC.

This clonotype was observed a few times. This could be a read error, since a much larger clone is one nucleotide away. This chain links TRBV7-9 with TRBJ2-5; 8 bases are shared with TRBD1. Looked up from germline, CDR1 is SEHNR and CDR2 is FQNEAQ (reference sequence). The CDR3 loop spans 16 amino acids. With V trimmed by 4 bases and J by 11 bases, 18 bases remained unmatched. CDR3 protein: CASSSGQGVRYNEQYF. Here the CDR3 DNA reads TGTGCCAGCAGCTCTGGACAGGGCGTTAGGTACAATGAGCAGTACTTC.

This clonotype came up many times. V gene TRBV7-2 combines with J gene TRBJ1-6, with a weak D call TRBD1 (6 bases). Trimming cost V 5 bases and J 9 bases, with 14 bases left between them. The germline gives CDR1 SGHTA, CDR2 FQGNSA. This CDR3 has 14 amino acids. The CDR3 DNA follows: TGTGCCAGCAGCAAAACAGGGTTCAGTTCACCCCTCCACTTT. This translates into CASSKTGFSSPLHF.

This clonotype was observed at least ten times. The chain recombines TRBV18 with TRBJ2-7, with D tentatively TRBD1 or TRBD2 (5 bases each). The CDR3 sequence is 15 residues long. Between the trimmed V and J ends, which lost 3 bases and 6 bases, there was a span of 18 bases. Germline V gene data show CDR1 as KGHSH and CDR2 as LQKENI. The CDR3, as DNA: TGTGCCAGCTCACCGATTGAGGGACCCGTGGTCGAGCAGTACTTC. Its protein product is CASSPIEGPVVEQYF.

The CDR3 spells CASSSPGQGAHGYTF. The CDR3 DNA sequence: TGTGCCAGCAGTTCCCCGGGACAGGGGGCTCATGGCTACACCTTC. The V gene is TRBV6-5, the J gene TRBJ1-2; 12 nucleotides align to TRBD1. In germline, CDR1 is MNHEY, CDR2 SVGAGI. V shed 4 bases and J 6 bases; nucleotides not matched to a gene: 6. This CDR3 has 15 amino acids.

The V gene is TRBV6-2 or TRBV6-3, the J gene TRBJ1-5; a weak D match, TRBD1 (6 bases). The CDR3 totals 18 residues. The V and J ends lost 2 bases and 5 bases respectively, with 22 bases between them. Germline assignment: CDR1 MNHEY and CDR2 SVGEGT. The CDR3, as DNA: TGTGCCAGCAGTTACGATATGGGGGCGGATGTGCCCTATCAGCCCCAGCATTTT. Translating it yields CASSYDMGADVPYQPQHF.

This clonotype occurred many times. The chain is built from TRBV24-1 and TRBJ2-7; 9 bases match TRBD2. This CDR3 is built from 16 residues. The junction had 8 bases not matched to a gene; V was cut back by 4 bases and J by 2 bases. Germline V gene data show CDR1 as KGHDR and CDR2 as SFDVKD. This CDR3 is CATSEPGLATPYEQYF. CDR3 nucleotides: TGTGCCACCAGTGAGCCGGGACTAGCCACTCCCTACGAGCAGTACTTC.

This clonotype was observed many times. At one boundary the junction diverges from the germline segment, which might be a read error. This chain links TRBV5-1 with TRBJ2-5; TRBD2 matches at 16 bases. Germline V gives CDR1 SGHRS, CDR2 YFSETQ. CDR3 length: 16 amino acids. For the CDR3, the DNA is TGTGCCAGCAGCCTGGGACTAGCGGGGGGGCCAGAGACCCAGTACTTC. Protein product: CASSLGLAGGPETQYF.

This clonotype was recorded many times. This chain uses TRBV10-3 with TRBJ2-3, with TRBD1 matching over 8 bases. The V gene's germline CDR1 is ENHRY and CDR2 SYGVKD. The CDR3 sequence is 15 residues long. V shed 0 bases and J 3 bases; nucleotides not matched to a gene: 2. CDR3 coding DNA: TGTGCCATCAGTGAGTCAAGGACAGGGACAGATACGCAGTATTTT. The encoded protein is CAISESRTGTDTQYF.

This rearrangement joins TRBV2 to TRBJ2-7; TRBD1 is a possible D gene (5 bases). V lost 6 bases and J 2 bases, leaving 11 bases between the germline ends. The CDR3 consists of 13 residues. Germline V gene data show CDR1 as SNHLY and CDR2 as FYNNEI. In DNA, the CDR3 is TGTGCCAGCAGCTTTGGACACGCCTACGAGCAGTACTTC. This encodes CASSFGHAYEQYF.

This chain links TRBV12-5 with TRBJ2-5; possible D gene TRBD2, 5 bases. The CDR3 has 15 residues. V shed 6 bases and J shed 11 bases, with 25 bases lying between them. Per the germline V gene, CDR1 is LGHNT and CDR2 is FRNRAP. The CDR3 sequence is CASGSRGISYNEQYF. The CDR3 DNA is TGTGCTAGTGGATCTCGGGGAATTTCCTACAATGAGCAGTACTTC.

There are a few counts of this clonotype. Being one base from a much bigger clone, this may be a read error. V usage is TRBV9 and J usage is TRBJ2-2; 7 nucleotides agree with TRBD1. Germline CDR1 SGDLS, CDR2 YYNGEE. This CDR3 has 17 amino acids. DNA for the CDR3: TGTGCCAGCAGCGTAGATGCGACAGGGACGAACACCGTGGAGCTGTTTTTT. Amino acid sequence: CASSVDATGTNTVELFF.